This is a list of T cell receptor beta chains from one sample in a study of breast tumors, draining lymph nodes, adjacent tissues. From the multiplex PCR reads, TCRdb called clonotypes with MiXCR, one entry per CDR3 protein. The table shows 150,000 to 200,000 distinct CDR3 sequences, with approximately 30% occurring only once. Sequenced input: axillary lymph node tissue. The receptors come from a female donor with breast cancer. Some clones in this sample may be carry-over from other donors' samples. The CDR3 runs from the conserved cysteine through the conserved F or W. Fields, in order: J gene, clone size, D gene, V gene, CDR3 DNA, CDR3 protein. The D gene is left open where the match is weak. Part of the rows lack a size; the others show once, few, many or a class for expanded clones.

>TRBJ2-4|few|-|TRBV28
TGTGCCAGCAGTGGTACAGGGACGGGAGCCAAAAACATTCAGTACTTC
CASSGTGTGAKNIQYF
>TRBJ1-5|-|-|TRBV15
TGTGCCACCAGCAGAGATTTAGGAGAGACCCAGCATTTT
CATSRDLGETQHF
>TRBJ1-2|many|-|TRBV6-1
TGTGCCAGCAGTGACGGGATAGGGGTTGGCTACACCTTC
CASSDGIGVGYTF
>TRBJ2-7|-|TRBD2|TRBV9
TGTGCCAGCAGCGGAAGCGGGATGGGGTACGAGCAGTACTTC
CASSGSGMGYEQYF
>TRBJ1-2|many|-|TRBV27
TGTGCCAGCAGTTTAAGGGCAGGGGTTCTCTATGGCTACACCTTC
CASSLRAGVLYGYTF
>TRBJ2-1|-|TRBD2|TRBV2
TGTGCCACCCGGGGGAGGGGTGAGCAGTTCTTC
CATRGRGEQFF
>TRBJ2-2|-|TRBD1|TRBV18
TGTGCCAGCTCACCGTTGACAGGGTACACCGGGGAGCTGTTTTTT
CASSPLTGYTGELFF
>TRBJ1-2|many|-|TRBV2
TGTGCCAGGGACGACAATTCTAACTATGGCTACACCTTC
CARDDNSNYGYTF
>TRBJ2-3|many|-|TRBV29-1
TGCAGCGTTTTGTCGGATACGCAGTATTTT
CSVLSDTQYF
>TRBJ2-5|many|-|TRBV3-1
TGTGCCAGCAGCCCAACCCTCGGACACCCAGAGACCCAGTACTTC
CASSPTLGHPETQYF
>TRBJ2-3|once|-|TRBV5-1
TGCGCCAGCAGCTCGGGACTTACCTACAATGAGCAGTATTTT
CASSSGLTYNEQYF
>TRBJ1-2|many|-|TRBV6-2/TRBV6-3
TGTGCCAGCAGTGATGGGGCTGGGAACCGTGGCTACACCTTC
CASSDGAGNRGYTF
>TRBJ1-2|many|-|TRBV3-1
TGTGCCACCAAGCAAGGCTCAGGAGGAGGCTACACCTTC
CATKQGSGGGYTF
>TRBJ1-5|many|TRBD1|TRBV6-1
TGTGCCAGCTGCTACCGGGACAGGGGCTTCAATCAGCCCCAGCATTTT
CASCYRDRGFNQPQHF
>TRBJ2-7|many|TRBD2|TRBV20-1
TGCAGTGCTAGAGATGAGGGTCCACCGAGCGGGAGGTCCTACGAGCAGTACTTC
CSARDEGPPSGRSYEQYF
>TRBJ1-3|many|-|TRBV10-2
TGCGCCAGCAGTCGGACATCGAGCTCTGGAAACACCATATATTTT
CASSRTSSSGNTIYF
>TRBJ1-2|many|-|TRBV20-1
TGCAGTGCTAGAAGCAGCGTGACTAACTATGGCTACACCTTC
CSARSSVTNYGYTF
>TRBJ2-1|many|-|TRBV15
TGTGCCACCAGCAGAGATGGGGGGACAGAGCAGTTCTTC
CATSRDGGTEQFF
>TRBJ2-3|many|-|TRBV6-1
TGTGCCAGCAGTGAAGCTCGCGGGGATACGCAGTATTTT
CASSEARGDTQYF
>TRBJ2-1|many|TRBD2|TRBV29-1
TGCAGCGTGGTAGCGGGGTGGAATGAGCAGTTCTTC
CSVVAGWNEQFF
>TRBJ2-1|many|-|TRBV4-2
TGTGCCAGCAGCCAAGTGGTGGGACTCCTCAATGAGCAGTTCTTC
CASSQVVGLLNEQFF
>TRBJ2-1|-|TRBD2|TRBV10-2
TGCGTCAGCATGGGGACTAGCGGGAGCTACAATGAGCAGTTCTTC
CVSMGTSGSYNEQFF
>TRBJ2-5|many|-|TRBV9
TGTGCCAGCAGCGCCCAAGAGACCCAGTACTTC
CASSAQETQYF
>TRBJ1-3|many|-|TRBV5-8
TGTGCCAGCAGCTCCGGGACACCTCAGCCTGGAAACACCATATATTTT
CASSSGTPQPGNTIYF
>TRBJ1-4|many|TRBD1|TRBV16
TGTGCCAGCAGCCAATCCCGGGACAGGGGGAAATGGACTAATGAAAAACTGTTTTTT
CASSQSRDRGKWTNEKLFF
>TRBJ2-5|-|TRBD1|TRBV24-1
TGTGCCACCAGCCCATGCGACAGGGGATACCAAGAGACCCAGTACTTC
CATSPCDRGYQETQYF
>TRBJ2-7|many|TRBD2|TRBV12-3/TRBV12-4
TGTGCCAGCAGTTTGAGCGGGACGTCCCGCTACGAGCAGTACTTC
CASSLSGTSRYEQYF
>TRBJ2-7|many|-|TRBV5-1
TGCGCCAGCAGCTTGTCGGGCCTCTCCTACGAGCAGTACTTC
CASSLSGLSYEQYF
>TRBJ2-5|many|TRBD2|TRBV24-1
TGTGCCACCAGTTTGGGCGGGAGCGTGACCCAGTACTTC
CATSLGGSVTQYF
>TRBJ2-5|many|-|TRBV4-2
TGTGCCAGCAGCCAAGATGGGACTGCGACCCAGTACTTC
CASSQDGTATQYF
>TRBJ1-4|-|-|TRBV30
TGTGCCTGGAGTGGACCGAGCCCTGAAAAACTGTTTTTT
CAWSGPSPEKLFF
>TRBJ2-6|many|TRBD1|TRBV7-3
TGTGCCAGCAGCTCAAACAGGGGGCGCATTGGTGGGGCCAACGTCCTGACTTTC
CASSSNRGRIGGANVLTF
>TRBJ2-7|-|TRBD2|TRBV7-9
TGTGCCAGCACCCCTCAGCGGGGAGCCTACGGGCAGTACTTC
CASTPQRGAYGQYF
>TRBJ2-7|many|TRBD1|TRBV9
TGTGCCAGCAGCCCGGACAGGGGCAAGCAGTACTTC
CASSPDRGKQYF
>TRBJ2-5|few|-|TRBV2
TGTGCCAGCAGTAAACTAGGCTACCAGGGGACCCAGTACTTC
CASSKLGYQGTQYF
>TRBJ1-6|many|-|TRBV7-2
TGTGCCAGCAGCTTAAATTCCGGACAGCGCGGGAGTTCACCCCTCCACTTT
CASSLNSGQRGSSPLHF
>TRBJ1-3|-|-|TRBV28
TGTGCCAGCGCCGAGACAGGCTCTGGAAACACCACATATTTT
CASAETGSGNTTYF
>TRBJ2-7|many|TRBD2|TRBV27
TGTGCCAGCAGAATGGGACTAGCGGAAACCTACGAGCAGTACTTC
CASRMGLAETYEQYF
>TRBJ2-1|many|-|TRBV10-3
TGTGCCATCAGTGAGGCCGGAGCGAACCATAATGAGCAGTTCTTC
CAISEAGANHNEQFF
>TRBJ1-3|many|-|TRBV18
TGTGCCAGCTCACCAGAAGGGACACACTCTGGAAACACCATATATTTT
CASSPEGTHSGNTIYF
>TRBJ2-7|many|-|TRBV7-2
TGTGCCAGCAGCTCACGGACTGGCGAACGGTTCGAGCAGTACTTC
CASSSRTGERFEQYF
>TRBJ2-7|many|TRBD1|TRBV30
TGTGCCTGGAGTGTAGGGACAGGGGCATACGAGCAGTACTTC
CAWSVGTGAYEQYF
>TRBJ2-1|many|-|TRBV5-8
TGTGCCAGCAGCTTGTATGATCGGGACCACAATGAGCAGTTCTTC
CASSLYDRDHNEQFF
>TRBJ2-4|-|TRBD1|TRBV24-1
TGTGCCACCAGTGAGTCGACAGGGGATACCAAAAACATTCAGTACTTC
CATSESTGDTKNIQYF
>TRBJ1-4|-|-|TRBV29-1
TGCAGCGCCCGGAGGGGATTTGCAACTAATGAAAGACTGCTTTTT
CSARRGFATNERLLF
>TRBJ2-1|many|-|TRBV24-1
TGTGCCACCAGTGATTCGGGTAATGAGCAGTTCTTC
CATSDSGNEQFF
>TRBJ1-3|-|TRBD1|TRBV7-2
TGTGCCAGCAGCTTACCCGGGACAGGGGAGGTAGGCTACACCATATATTTT
CASSLPGTGEVGYTIYF
>TRBJ2-7|-|-|TRBV13
TGTGCCAGCAGTGTCCCATGGGGGACACACTACGAGCAGTACTTC
CASSVPWGTHYEQYF
>TRBJ2-5|-|-|TRBV29-1
TGCAGCGTTGACCTTCAGGAGGAGACCCAGTACTTC
CSVDLQEETQYF
>TRBJ1-2|many|-|TRBV6-1
TGTGCCAGCATGCAGGGGTGGGGCTACACCTTC
CASMQGWGYTF
>TRBJ1-3|many|-|TRBV7-3
TGTGCCAGCAGCTTCGGAGAGGGGGACACCATATATTTT
CASSFGEGDTIYF
>TRBJ2-6|-|-|TRBV24-1
TGTGCCACCAGTGGGGGAGGGACAGGGGCCAACGTCCTGACTTTC
CATSGGGTGANVLTF
>TRBJ2-4|few|TRBD2|TRBV4-3
TGCGCCAGCAGCCAAGATAAAGCGGGACGAAACATTCAGTACTTC
CASSQDKAGRNIQYF
>TRBJ2-5|-|TRBD2|TRBV18
TGTGCCAGCTCACCTGGACTAGCTATAGAGACCCAGTACTTC
CASSPGLAIETQYF